This entry features one T cell receptor (beta chain) sequence. Its antigen is unknown. From the reads, TCRdb called clonotypes with MiXCR, one entry per CDR3 protein. Of approximately 300,000 distinct CDR3 sequences listed, roughly 29% are singletons. The data belong to a study of T cell repertoires in cytomegalovirus infection. Study in general: From public TCR beta signatures came an indication of both CMV infection and matching HLA type.

V was clipped by 4 bases and J by 6 bases, with 9 bases between them. The V gene's germline CDR1 is MNHNS and CDR2 SASEGT. The CDR3 runs 12 residues. This receptor was identified in a human donor in good health (CMV status not recorded). Some clones in this sample may be carry-over from other donors' samples. The sequenced sample was cultured PBMCs, obtained from culture after CMV antigen stimulation. This sequence joins TRBV6-1 and TRBJ1-2, with D unresolved. The DNA for the CDR3 is TGTGCCAGCAGTGGTCAAGTAGATGGCTACACCTTC. As protein: CASSGQVDGYTF.